This T cell receptor (beta chain) was recovered during a study of blood T cell repertoires in COVID-19. The data were produced by immunoSEQ multiplex PCR, yet TCRdb's version contains in-frame clones alone and is incomplete. The sample shows about 300,000 clones, 89% of them seen only once. The CDR3 length is 15 residues. In germline, CDR1 is MNHNY, CDR2 SVGAGI (reference sequence). The V and J ends lost 2 bases and 5 bases respectively, with 15 bases between them. This clone was counted a single time. Material for sequencing was peripheral blood. The chain is built from TRBV6-6 and TRBJ1-1; D is undetermined. This clonotype was obtained from a man in his late teens or twenties who had recovered from COVID-19. CDR3 protein: CASSYGRTGWTEAFF. CDR3 bases: TGTGCCAGCAGTTACGGGAGGACCGGCTGGACTGAAGCTTTCTTT.